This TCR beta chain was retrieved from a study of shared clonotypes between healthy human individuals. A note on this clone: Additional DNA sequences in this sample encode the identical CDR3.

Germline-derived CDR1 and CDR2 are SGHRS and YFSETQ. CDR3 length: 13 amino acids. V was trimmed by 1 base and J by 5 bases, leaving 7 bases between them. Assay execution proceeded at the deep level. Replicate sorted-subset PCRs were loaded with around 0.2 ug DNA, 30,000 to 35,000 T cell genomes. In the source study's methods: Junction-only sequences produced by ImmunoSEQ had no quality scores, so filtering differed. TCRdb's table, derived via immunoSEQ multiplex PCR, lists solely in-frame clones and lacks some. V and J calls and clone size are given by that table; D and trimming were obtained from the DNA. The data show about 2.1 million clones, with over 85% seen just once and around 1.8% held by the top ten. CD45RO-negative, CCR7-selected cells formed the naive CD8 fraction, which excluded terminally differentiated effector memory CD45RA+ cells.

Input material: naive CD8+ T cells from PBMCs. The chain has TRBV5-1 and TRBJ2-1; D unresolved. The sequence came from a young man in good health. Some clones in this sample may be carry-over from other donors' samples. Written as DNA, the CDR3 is TGCGCCAGCAGCTTGACGTACCACAATGAGCAGTTCTTC. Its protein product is CASSLTYHNEQFF. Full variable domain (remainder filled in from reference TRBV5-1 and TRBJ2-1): KAGVTQTPRYLIKTRGQQVTLSCSPISGHRSVSWYQQTPGQGLQFLFEYFSETQRNKGNFPGRFSGRQFSNSRSEMNVSTLELGDSALYLCASSLTYHNEQFFGPGTRLTVL.